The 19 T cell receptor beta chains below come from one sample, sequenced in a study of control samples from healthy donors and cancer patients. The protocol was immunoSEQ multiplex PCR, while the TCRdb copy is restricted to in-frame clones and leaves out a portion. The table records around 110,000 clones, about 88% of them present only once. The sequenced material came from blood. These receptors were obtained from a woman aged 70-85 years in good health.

The CDR3 sequence: CASSLSPTGTEAFF. CDR3 sequence (DNA): TGTGCCAGCAGCTTGTCTCCTACAGGGACTGAAGCTTTCTTT. J is TRBJ1-1 and V is TRBV5-6; weak D call: TRBD1 (6 bases). Per the germline V gene, CDR1 is SGHDT and CDR2 is YYEEEE. V was clipped by 1 base and J by 5 bases, with 12 bases between them. CDR3 length: 14 amino acids.

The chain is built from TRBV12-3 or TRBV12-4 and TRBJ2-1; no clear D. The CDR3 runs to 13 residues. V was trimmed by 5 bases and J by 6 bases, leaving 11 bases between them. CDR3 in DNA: TGTGCCAGCAGTCTCGGACCGAGCAATGAGCAGTTCTTC. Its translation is CASSLGPSNEQFF.

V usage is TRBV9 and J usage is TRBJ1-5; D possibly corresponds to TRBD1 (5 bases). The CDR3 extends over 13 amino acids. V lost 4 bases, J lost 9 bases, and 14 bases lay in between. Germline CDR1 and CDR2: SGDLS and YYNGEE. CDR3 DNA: TGTGCCAGCAGCACCGGGGGTATTGGGCCCCAGCATTTT. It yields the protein CASSTGGIGPQHF.

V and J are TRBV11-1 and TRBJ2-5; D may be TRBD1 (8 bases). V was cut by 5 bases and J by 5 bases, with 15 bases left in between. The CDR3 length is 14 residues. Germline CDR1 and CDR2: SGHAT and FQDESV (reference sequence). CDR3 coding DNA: TGTGCCAGCAGCGTAACAGGGGGGGGCGAGACCCAGTACTTC. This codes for CASSVTGGGETQYF.

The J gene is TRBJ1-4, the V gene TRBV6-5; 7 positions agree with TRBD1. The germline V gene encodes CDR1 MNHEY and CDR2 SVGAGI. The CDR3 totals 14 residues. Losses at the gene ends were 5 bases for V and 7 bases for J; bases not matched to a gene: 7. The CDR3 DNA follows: TGTGCCAGCAGTAAACAGGGGAGTAGTGAAAAACTGTTTTTT. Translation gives CASSKQGSSEKLFF.

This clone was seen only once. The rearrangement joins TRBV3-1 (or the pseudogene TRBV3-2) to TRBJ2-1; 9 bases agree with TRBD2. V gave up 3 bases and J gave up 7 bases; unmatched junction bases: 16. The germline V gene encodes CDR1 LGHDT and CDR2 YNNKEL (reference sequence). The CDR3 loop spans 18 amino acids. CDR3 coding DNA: TGTGCCAGCAGCCAGGGGATTTCGATGGCGGGGGGGCCGAATGAGCAGTTCTTC. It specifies CASSQGISMAGGPNEQFF.

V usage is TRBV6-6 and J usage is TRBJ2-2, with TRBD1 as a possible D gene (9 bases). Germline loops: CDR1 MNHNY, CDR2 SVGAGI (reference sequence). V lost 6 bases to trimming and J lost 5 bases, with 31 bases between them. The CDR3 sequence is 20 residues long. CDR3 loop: CASSLTNARGGTGRTGELFF. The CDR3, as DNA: TGTGCCAGCAGCCTTACAAACGCCCGGGGGGGGACAGGGAGAACCGGGGAGCTGTTTTTT.

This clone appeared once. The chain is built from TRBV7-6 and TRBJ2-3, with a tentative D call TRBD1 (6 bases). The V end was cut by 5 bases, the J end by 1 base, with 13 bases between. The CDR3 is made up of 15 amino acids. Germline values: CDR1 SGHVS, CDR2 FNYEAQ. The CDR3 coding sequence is TGTGCCAGCAGCCCCGCCCCAGGGGGCACAGATACGCAGTATTTT. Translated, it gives CASSPAPGGTDTQYF.

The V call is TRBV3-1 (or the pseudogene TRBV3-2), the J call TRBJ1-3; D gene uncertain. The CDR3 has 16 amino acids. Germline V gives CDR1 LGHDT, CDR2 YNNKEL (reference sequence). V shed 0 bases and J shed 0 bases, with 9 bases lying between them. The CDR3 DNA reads TGTGCCAGCAGCCAAGATGGACGGCACTCTGGAAACACCATATATTTT. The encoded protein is CASSQDGRHSGNTIYF.

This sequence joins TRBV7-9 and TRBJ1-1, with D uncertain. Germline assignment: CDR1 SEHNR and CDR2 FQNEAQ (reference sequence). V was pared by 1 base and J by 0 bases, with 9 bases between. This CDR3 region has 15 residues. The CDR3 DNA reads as TGTGCCAGCAGCTTAGAACAGATCATGAACACTGAAGCTTTCTTT. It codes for CASSLEQIMNTEAFF.

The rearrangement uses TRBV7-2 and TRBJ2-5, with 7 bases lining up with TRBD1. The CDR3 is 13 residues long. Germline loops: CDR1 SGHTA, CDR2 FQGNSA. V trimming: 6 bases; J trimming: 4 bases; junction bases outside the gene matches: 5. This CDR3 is CASSRQGGETQYF. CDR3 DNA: TGTGCCAGCAGTCGACAGGGTGGAGAGACCCAGTACTTC.

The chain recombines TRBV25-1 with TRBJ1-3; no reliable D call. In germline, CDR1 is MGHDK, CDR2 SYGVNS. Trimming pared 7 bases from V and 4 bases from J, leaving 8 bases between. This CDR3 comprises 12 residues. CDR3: CASTLFGNTIYF. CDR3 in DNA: TGTGCCAGCACCCTCTTCGGAAACACCATATATTTT.

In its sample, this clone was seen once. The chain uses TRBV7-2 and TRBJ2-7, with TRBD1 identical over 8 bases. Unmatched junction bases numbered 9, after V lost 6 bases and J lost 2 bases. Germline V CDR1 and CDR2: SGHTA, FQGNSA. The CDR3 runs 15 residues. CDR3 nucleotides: TGTGCCAGCAGACAGGCGCAGGGGGCCCCCTACGAGCAGTACTTC. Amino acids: CASRQAQGAPYEQYF.

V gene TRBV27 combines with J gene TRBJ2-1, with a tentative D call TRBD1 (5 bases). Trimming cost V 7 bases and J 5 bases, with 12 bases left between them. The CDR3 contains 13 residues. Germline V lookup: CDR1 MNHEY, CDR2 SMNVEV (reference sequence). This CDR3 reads CASTTDSHNEQFF. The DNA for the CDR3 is TGTGCCAGCACCACCGACAGCCACAATGAGCAGTTCTTC.

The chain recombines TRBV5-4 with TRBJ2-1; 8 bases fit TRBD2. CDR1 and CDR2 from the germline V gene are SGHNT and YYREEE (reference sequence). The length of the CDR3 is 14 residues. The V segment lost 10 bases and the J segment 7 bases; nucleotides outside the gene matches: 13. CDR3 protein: CAVHRSGGGNEQFF. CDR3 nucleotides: TGTGCCGTCCACCGGAGCGGGGGAGGTAATGAGCAGTTCTTC.

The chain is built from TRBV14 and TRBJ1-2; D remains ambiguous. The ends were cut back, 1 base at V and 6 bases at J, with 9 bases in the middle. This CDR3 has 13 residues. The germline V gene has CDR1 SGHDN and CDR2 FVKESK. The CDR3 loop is CASSQARGHGYTF. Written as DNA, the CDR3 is TGTGCCAGCAGCCAAGCTAGAGGCCATGGCTACACCTTC.

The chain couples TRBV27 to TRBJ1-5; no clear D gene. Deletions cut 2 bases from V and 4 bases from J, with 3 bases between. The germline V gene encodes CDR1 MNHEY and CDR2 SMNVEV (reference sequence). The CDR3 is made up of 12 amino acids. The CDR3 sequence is CASSLRNQPQHF. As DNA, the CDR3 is TGTGCCAGCAGTTTAAGGAATCAGCCCCAGCATTTT.

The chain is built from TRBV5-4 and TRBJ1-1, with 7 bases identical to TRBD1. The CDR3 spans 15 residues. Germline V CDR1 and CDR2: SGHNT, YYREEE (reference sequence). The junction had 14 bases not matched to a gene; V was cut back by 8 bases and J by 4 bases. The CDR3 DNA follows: TGTGCCAGTCCTTCGACAGGGTCGGTGGGCACTGAAGCTTTCTTT. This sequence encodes CASPSTGSVGTEAFF.

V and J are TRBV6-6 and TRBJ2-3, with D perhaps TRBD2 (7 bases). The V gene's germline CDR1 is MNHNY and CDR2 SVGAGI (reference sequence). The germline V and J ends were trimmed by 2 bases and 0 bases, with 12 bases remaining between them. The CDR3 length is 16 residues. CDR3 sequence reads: CASSYVGGPSTDTQYF. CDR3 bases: TGTGCCAGCAGTTACGTCGGGGGGCCTAGCACAGATACGCAGTATTTT.